The 26 T cell receptor beta chains below all came from one sample that was sequenced in a study of cytomegalovirus exposure and HLA in healthy donors. PCR primers comprised 60 Vbeta and 13 Jbeta primers. TCRdb keeps only in-frame clones here, not all; method: immunoSEQ multiplex PCR. The data show around 200,000 clones, roughly 83% seen once. Sequenced: PBMCs. The receptors were gathered from a woman aged 45-59 years in good health and CMV-seronegative.

This clone has a single count. This chain uses TRBV6-5 with TRBJ2-7, with TRBD2 identical over 7 bases. From germline, CDR1 is MNHEY and CDR2 SVGAGI. The length of the CDR3 is 14 residues. V was pared by 5 bases and J by 3 bases, with 7 bases of the junction left unmatched. The CDR3 sequence: CASSRWERDYEQYF. Written as DNA, the CDR3 is TGTGCCAGCAGTCGATGGGAGCGGGACTACGAGCAGTACTTC.

V is TRBV5-1 and J is TRBJ1-1; D is uncertain. Trimming took 0 bases from V and 5 from J, leaving 14 bases between them. This CDR3 spans 15 amino acids. Germline CDR1 is SGHRS and CDR2 is YFSETQ. CDR3 loop: CASSLAPSRRTEAFF. The CDR3 DNA sequence: TGCGCCAGCAGCTTGGCCCCCAGCAGGAGGACTGAAGCTTTCTTT.

A single count supports this clone. The V and J genes are TRBV2 and TRBJ1-5; TRBD1 is a possible D gene (6 bases). The CDR3 contains 15 residues. Germline V gives CDR1 SNHLY, CDR2 FYNNEI. Trimming removed 6 bases from V and 2 bases from J, with 14 bases in between. The CDR3 loop reads CASRGTPGGNQPQHF. CDR3 coding DNA: TGTGCCAGCAGAGGGACACCCGGCGGCAATCAGCCCCAGCATTTT.

The rearrangement joins TRBV14 to TRBJ1-4, with D possibly TRBD1 on 5 matching bases. V lost 0 bases and J lost 4, with 15 bases in between. This CDR3 region has 17 residues. CDR1 SGHDN and CDR2 FVKESK come from the germline V gene. Here the CDR3 DNA reads TGTGCCAGCAGCCAAGAAAGACCGGGACTGTTTAATGAAAAACTGTTTTTT. It translates to CASSQERPGLFNEKLFF.

V is TRBV27 and J is TRBJ1-5; D is uncertain. V was shortened by 0 bases and J by 0 bases, with 9 bases between the two germline ends. The CDR3 extends over 16 amino acids. Per germline, CDR1 MNHEY and CDR2 SMNVEV (reference sequence). CDR3 nucleotides: TGTGCCAGCAGTTTATCGGCAGGCTTTAGCAATCAGCCCCAGCATTTT. This translates into CASSLSAGFSNQPQHF.

V gene TRBV7-9 combines with J gene TRBJ2-5, with D tentatively TRBD1 (6 bases). The germline gives CDR1 SEHNR, CDR2 FQNEAQ (reference sequence). Trimming cost V 5 bases and J 2 bases, with 9 bases left between them. The CDR3 totals 13 residues. The CDR3 DNA follows: TGTGCCAGCAGCGGGGGCTCTCAAGAGACCCAGTACTTC. Translation: CASSGGSQETQYF.

CDR3 sequence reads: CASSSGQGVREQYF. CDR3 in DNA: TGTGCCAGCAGCTCGGGACAGGGGGTTCGCGAGCAGTACTTC. The chain combines TRBV5-4 with TRBJ2-5; 11 nucleotides line up with TRBD1. The last part of the DNA fits TRBJ2-7 better; the J call may be wrong. CDR3 length: 14 residues. Germline-derived CDR1 and CDR2 are SGHNT and YYREEE (reference sequence).

CDR3 in amino acids: CASSLNGQLTDTQYF. The CDR3 nucleotides read TGTGCCAGCAGCTTAAATGGGCAGCTCACAGATACGCAGTATTTT. V and J are TRBV11-3 and TRBJ2-3; D not certain. Germline V gene lookup returns CDR1 SGHNT and CDR2 YENEEA. The CDR3 spans 15 residues. V gave up 2 bases and J gave up 2 bases, with 11 bases separating them. The variable domain in full, completed from reference TRBV11-3 and TRBJ2-3, reads EAGVVQSPRYKIIEKKQPVAFWCNPISGHNTLYWYLQNLGQGPELLIRYENEEAVDDSQLPKDRFSAERLKGVDSTLKIQPAELGDSAVYLCASSLNGQLTDTQYFGPGTRLTVL.

The CDR3 bases are TGTGCCAGCAGCCCGTTCATTAGCGGGAGGGCCAGCGGGTCCTACAATGAGCAGTTCTTC. Its protein is CASSPFISGRASGSYNEQFF. The chain recombines TRBV9 with TRBJ2-1; TRBD2 matches 11 bases. CDR3 length equals 20 residues. With V trimmed by 4 bases and J by 1 base, 16 bases remained unmatched. Per germline, CDR1 SGDLS and CDR2 YYNGEE.

The rearrangement links TRBV6-1 to TRBJ1-1, with D perhaps matching TRBD1 (6 bases). The V end lost 6 bases, the J end lost 4 bases, and 15 bases lay between the germline ends. The CDR3 covers 14 residues. Per germline, CDR1 MNHNS and CDR2 SASEGT. The CDR3 sequence: CASRAGAGRTEAFF. CDR3 in DNA: TGTGCCAGCAGGGCAGGGGCAGGTCGCACTGAAGCTTTCTTT.

The chain links TRBV30 to TRBJ1-5; D possibly corresponds to TRBD1 (5 bases). Germline V gene lookup returns CDR1 GTSNPN and CDR2 SVGIG (reference sequence). V lost 0 bases and J lost 7, with 10 bases in between. CDR3 size: 13 residues. This chain's CDR3 is CAWSVGAGQPQHF. DNA for the CDR3: TGTGCCTGGAGTGTTGGGGCGGGACAGCCCCAGCATTTT.

The count of this clone is one. The rearrangement joins TRBV19 to TRBJ1-1; possibly TRBD1 for D (6 bases). This CDR3 has 14 amino acids. Germline values: CDR1 LNHDA, CDR2 SQIVND (reference sequence). V dropped 3 bases and J dropped 4 bases, with 12 bases sitting between them. The DNA for the CDR3 is TGTGCCAGTAGTATCTCGGTCAGGGGCACTGAAGCTTTCTTT. Amino acids: CASSISVRGTEAFF.

This clone was observed a few times. The chain has TRBV5-1 and TRBJ1-5; 8 bases agree with TRBD1. Germline loops: CDR1 SGHRS, CDR2 YFSETQ. The CDR3 runs 15 residues. J lost 5 bases, V lost 0 bases, and 4 bases had no gene match. Here the CDR3 reads CASSLGTGRDQPQHF. The CDR3 nucleotides read TGCGCCAGCAGCTTGGGGACAGGGCGCGATCAGCCCCAGCATTTT.

This rearrangement joins TRBV10-2 to TRBJ2-2; TRBD1 might be the D (5 bases). CDR1 is WSHSY, CDR2 SAAADI, per germline. The CDR3 loop spans 13 amino acids. V lost 7 bases and J lost 7, with 13 bases in between. Here the CDR3 DNA reads TGCGCCAGCAAAAGGGGCGCCGGCGGGGAGCTGTTTTTT. Translated, it gives CASKRGAGGELFF.

A single count supports this clone. This rearrangement joins TRBV19 to TRBJ1-1; D is ambiguous. Germline CDR1 and CDR2: LNHDA and SQIVND (reference sequence). V dropped 5 bases and J dropped 5 bases, with 12 bases sitting between them. The CDR3 length is 13 residues. The CDR3 DNA reads as TGTGCCAGTAGTGGAGCTGGTGGGACTGAAGCTTTCTTT. Encoded protein: CASSGAGGTEAFF.

The chain recombines TRBV6-4 with TRBJ2-1, with a possible D match to TRBD2 (5 bases). Germline CDR1 MRHNA, CDR2 SNTAGT. CDR3 size: 15 residues. Trimming took 2 bases from V and 5 from J, leaving 13 bases between them. The CDR3 protein is CASSDLEGSNNEQFF. The DNA for the CDR3 is TGTGCCAGCAGTGACCTTGAGGGATCAAACAATGAGCAGTTCTTC.

The sample holds one count of this clone. The chain has TRBV6-6 and TRBJ1-1; TRBD1 agrees at 10 bases. CDR1 MNHNY and CDR2 SVGAGI come from the germline V gene (reference sequence). The length of the CDR3 is 14 residues. Trimming cost V 10 bases and J 5 bases; bases outside gene matches: 10. The CDR3 reads CATGTRDRGTEAFF. CDR3 nucleotide sequence: TGTGCCACGGGCACACGGGACAGGGGAACTGAAGCTTTCTTT.

The chain combines TRBV4-3 with TRBJ1-1; no clear D. This CDR3 has 15 residues. Trimming cost V 0 bases and J 5 bases, with 13 bases left between them. Germline CDR1 reads LGHNA; CDR2 reads YSLEER. The CDR3 here is CASSQEGGKRTEAFF. Written as DNA, the CDR3 is TGCGCCAGCAGCCAAGAAGGCGGGAAGAGGACTGAAGCTTTCTTT.

The chain combines TRBV19 with TRBJ2-7, with TRBD2 as a possible D gene (6 bases). Germline V gives CDR1 LNHDA, CDR2 SQIVND (reference sequence). The CDR3 extends over 13 amino acids. The V end lost 0 bases, the J end lost 4 bases, and 7 bases lay between the germline ends. The CDR3 reads CASSIDAGYEQYF. The CDR3 DNA reads as TGTGCCAGTAGTATAGATGCGGGGTACGAGCAGTACTTC.

The chain links TRBV5-1 to TRBJ2-2, with D perhaps matching TRBD1 (5 bases). This CDR3 has 16 amino acids. The V gene lost 0 bases and the J gene lost 4 bases, with 13 bases spanning the gap. The germline gives CDR1 SGHRS, CDR2 YFSETQ. The CDR3 region is CASSLAGRTSTGELFF. The DNA of the CDR3 is TGCGCCAGCAGCTTGGCGGGCAGGACATCCACCGGGGAGCTGTTTTTT.

The gene calls are TRBV4-3 and TRBJ1-6; TRBD1 might be the D (6 bases). CDR1 and CDR2 from the germline V gene are LGHNA and YSLEER. The V end lost 4 bases, the J end lost 4 bases, and 11 bases lay between the germline ends. This CDR3 comprises 15 residues. This chain's CDR3 is CASSPVRGYNSPLHF. In DNA, the CDR3 is TGCGCCAGCAGCCCAGTCAGGGGATATAATTCACCCCTCCACTTT.

This clone was detected a few times. This chain connects TRBV4-2 to TRBJ2-1, with 7 positions matching TRBD2. With 0 bases clipped from V and 10 bases from J, the junction kept 6 bases outside the gene matches. Germline CDR1 and CDR2: LGHNA and YNFKEQ. This CDR3 region has 14 residues. Written as DNA, the CDR3 is TGTGCCAGCAGCCAAGAAGGGGTAGCGGGCGAGCAGTTCTTC. Its protein product is CASSQEGVAGEQFF.

The gene calls are TRBV29-1 and TRBJ1-1; 7 bases are a match to TRBD1. Germline lookup yields CDR1 SQVTM and CDR2 ANQGSEA. The CDR3 runs 13 residues. V trimming: 6 bases; J trimming: 1 base; junction bases outside the gene matches: 5. The chain's CDR3 is CSVSGQQNTEAFF. DNA for the CDR3: TGCAGCGTCTCGGGACAGCAGAACACTGAAGCTTTCTTT.

The V and J genes are TRBV27 and TRBJ2-7; 7 bases align to TRBD2. The V and J ends lost 3 bases and 5 bases, in that order; junction bases with no gene match: 1. The CDR3 has 12 residues. Germline assignment: CDR1 MNHEY and CDR2 SMNVEV (reference sequence). The CDR3 region has the DNA TGTGCCAGCAGTTTCAGCGGGGACGAGCAGTACTTC. It yields the protein CASSFSGDEQYF.

V is TRBV4-3 and J is TRBJ2-2, with D perhaps TRBD1 (6 bases). In germline, CDR1 is LGHNA, CDR2 YSLEER. There are 17 residues in the CDR3. Trimming shortened V by 1 base and J by 2 bases, and 14 bases separated the two germline ends. The CDR3 sequence: CASSQASLGGNTGELFF. The DNA of the CDR3 is TGCGCCAGCAGCCAAGCCTCGCTTGGGGGCAACACCGGGGAGCTGTTTTTT.

The chain carries TRBV6-5 and TRBJ2-5, with TRBD1 matching 7 bases. There are 15 residues in the CDR3. Germline-derived CDR1 and CDR2 are MNHEY and SVGAGI. With 8 bases clipped from V and 4 bases from J, the junction kept 13 bases outside the gene matches. The CDR3 sequence: CASVRDSALLETQYF. In DNA form, the CDR3 reads TGTGCCAGCGTAAGGGACAGTGCCTTGTTAGAGACCCAGTACTTC.